Below are 15 T cell receptor beta chains sequenced from a single sample in a study of T cell responses to AZD1222 COVID-19 vaccine. This table comes from immunoSEQ multiplex PCR, and its TCRdb copy is limited to in-frame clones, with some not included. The table includes 100,000 to 150,000 clones, roughly 91% detected once. Sequenced here: peripheral blood, sampled on day 0 of AZD1222 vaccination. Receptors originate from an adult in good health.

The chain joins TRBV6-1 to TRBJ1-5; D unclear. This CDR3 is built from 13 residues. V gave up 3 bases and J gave up 10 bases, with 13 bases separating them. In germline, CDR1 is MNHNS, CDR2 SASEGT. CDR3 sequence reads: CASSEDIGPPQHF. The DNA of the CDR3 is TGTGCCAGCAGTGAGGATATTGGCCCCCCCCAGCATTTT.

The chain recombines TRBV2 with TRBJ1-1; no reliable D call. The CDR3 consists of 11 residues. Trimming pared 6 bases from V and 4 bases from J, leaving 6 bases between. Germline V CDR1 and CDR2: SNHLY, FYNNEI. As DNA, the CDR3 is TGTGCCAGCAGGGGCGGCACTGAAGCTTTCTTT. Residues: CASRGGTEAFF.

The V gene is TRBV4-1, the J gene TRBJ2-3; D is unresolved. The CDR3 runs to 11 residues. The germline gives CDR1 MGHRA, CDR2 YSYEKL. Trimming removed 1 base from V and 6 bases from J, with 2 bases in between. CDR3 region: CASSQADTQYF. The CDR3, as DNA: TGCGCCAGCAGCCAAGCTGATACGCAGTATTTT.

The V and J genes are TRBV5-5 and TRBJ1-2; D perhaps matches TRBD1 (5 bases). Germline V gene data show CDR1 as SGHKS and CDR2 as YYEKEE (reference sequence). V was trimmed by 4 bases and J by 4 bases, leaving 14 bases between them. The CDR3 runs 14 residues. CDR3 in amino acids: CASSPRDRLYGYTF. The CDR3 region has the DNA TGTGCCAGCAGCCCCCGTGACAGACTCTATGGCTACACCTTC.

This chain links TRBV5-1 with TRBJ1-4; D may be TRBD1 (5 bases). The germline V gene has CDR1 SGHRS and CDR2 YFSETQ. Trimming took off 4 bases at V and 0 bases at J, with 10 bases between the two ends. This CDR3 spans 15 amino acids. CDR3 sequence: CASSPDRPTNEKLFF. CDR3 coding DNA: TGCGCCAGCAGCCCCGACAGACCAACTAATGAAAAACTGTTTTTT.

The chain links TRBV21-1 to TRBJ1-1. TRBV21-1 corresponds to a pseudogene. This CDR3 has 18 amino acids. Here the CDR3 DNA reads TGTGCCAGCAGCAAAGGGAGAGGCGTCGCAGTGATGAACACTGAAGCTTTCTTT. Translating it yields CASSKGRGVAVMNTEAFF.

The J gene is TRBJ2-1, the V gene TRBV25-1, with 7 bases aligning to TRBD2. CDR1 is MGHDK, CDR2 SYGVNS, per germline. The CDR3 is 14 amino acids. V lost 4 bases to trimming and J lost 5 bases; unmatched junction nucleotides: 5. Here the CDR3 DNA reads TGTGCCAGCAGTGTCGCTAGCGGTAACAATGAGCAGTTCTTC. This gives the protein CASSVASGNNEQFF.

The genes are TRBV18 and TRBJ2-7; 12 nucleotides line up with TRBD1. The germline CDR1 and CDR2 sequences are KGHSH and LQKENI. This CDR3 spans 15 amino acids. V was clipped by 5 bases and J by 6 bases; unmatched bases: 8. CDR3 region: CASSSLGQGAVEQYF. The CDR3 DNA follows: TGTGCCAGCTCATCTTTGGGACAGGGGGCGGTCGAGCAGTACTTC.

The chain links TRBV5-1 to TRBJ1-2; D uncertain. Trimming shortened V by 0 bases and J by 6 bases, and 6 bases separated the two germline ends. CDR3 size: 12 residues. Germline CDR1 and CDR2: SGHRS and YFSETQ. CDR3 in DNA: TGCGCCAGCAGCTTGGGACCGGATGGCTACACCTTC. As protein: CASSLGPDGYTF.

The CDR3 reads CASGLASWEDGYTF. In nucleotides, the CDR3 is TGTGCTAGTGGTTTGGCTTCGTGGGAGGATGGCTACACCTTC. The chain is built from TRBV12-5 and TRBJ1-2; the D is unclear. The CDR3 length is 14 residues. The germline V and J ends were trimmed by 1 base and 6 bases, with 12 bases remaining between them. In germline, CDR1 is LGHNT, CDR2 FRNRAP.

V and J are TRBV4-3 and TRBJ1-1; D unresolved. Germline assignment: CDR1 LGHNA and CDR2 YSLEER. Trimming cost V 4 bases and J 10 bases, with 25 bases left between them. The CDR3 runs to 16 residues. The CDR3 bases are TGCGCCAGCAGCCCGACCTTGAACCGGGATCCTCCCCCAGCTTTCTTT. The encoded protein is CASSPTLNRDPPPAFF.

J is TRBJ2-1 and V is TRBV10-3; maybe TRBD2 (6 bases). Per the germline V gene, CDR1 is ENHRY and CDR2 is SYGVKD. The CDR3 sequence is 17 residues long. The V gene lost 0 bases and the J gene lost 1 base, with 13 bases spanning the gap. CDR3 loop: CAISESRAGLSYNEQFF. The CDR3 coding sequence is TGTGCCATCAGTGAGTCAAGAGCGGGCCTTTCCTACAATGAGCAGTTCTTC.

The rearrangement uses TRBV25-1 and TRBJ1-6; D unclear. Germline V gene lookup returns CDR1 MGHDK and CDR2 SYGVNS. The CDR3 extends over 15 amino acids. V was cut by 5 bases and J by 5 bases, with 13 bases left in between. CDR3 nucleotide sequence: TGTGCCAGCAGTTACACGGGCTTGGATAATTCACCCCTCCACTTT. Its protein product is CASSYTGLDNSPLHF. The full variable domain, rest sourced from reference TRBV25-1 and TRBJ1-6, is EADIYQTPRYLVIGTGKKITLECSQTMGHDKMYWYQQDPGMELHLIHYSYGVNSTEKGDLSSESTVSRIRTEHFPLTLESARPSHTSQYLCASSYTGLDNSPLHFGNGTRLTVT.

V usage is TRBV25-1 and J usage is TRBJ2-7; D may be TRBD1 or TRBD2 (7 bases each). Per germline, CDR1 MGHDK and CDR2 SYGVNS. V was trimmed by 7 bases and J by 4 bases, leaving 14 bases between them. The CDR3 loop spans 13 amino acids. This chain's CDR3 is CASMREGAYEQYF. The CDR3 bases are TGTGCCAGCATGAGGGAGGGGGCTTACGAGCAGTACTTC.

This rearrangement joins TRBV7-3 to TRBJ2-1, with 7 bases lining up with TRBD2. Per germline, CDR1 SGHTA and CDR2 FQGTGA. J gave up 4 bases and V 1 base, and 4 bases lay outside the gene matches. The CDR3 totals 15 residues. This chain's CDR3 is CASSLSGGLYNEQFF. DNA of the CDR3: TGTGCCAGCAGCTTAAGCGGGGGACTTTACAATGAGCAGTTCTTC.